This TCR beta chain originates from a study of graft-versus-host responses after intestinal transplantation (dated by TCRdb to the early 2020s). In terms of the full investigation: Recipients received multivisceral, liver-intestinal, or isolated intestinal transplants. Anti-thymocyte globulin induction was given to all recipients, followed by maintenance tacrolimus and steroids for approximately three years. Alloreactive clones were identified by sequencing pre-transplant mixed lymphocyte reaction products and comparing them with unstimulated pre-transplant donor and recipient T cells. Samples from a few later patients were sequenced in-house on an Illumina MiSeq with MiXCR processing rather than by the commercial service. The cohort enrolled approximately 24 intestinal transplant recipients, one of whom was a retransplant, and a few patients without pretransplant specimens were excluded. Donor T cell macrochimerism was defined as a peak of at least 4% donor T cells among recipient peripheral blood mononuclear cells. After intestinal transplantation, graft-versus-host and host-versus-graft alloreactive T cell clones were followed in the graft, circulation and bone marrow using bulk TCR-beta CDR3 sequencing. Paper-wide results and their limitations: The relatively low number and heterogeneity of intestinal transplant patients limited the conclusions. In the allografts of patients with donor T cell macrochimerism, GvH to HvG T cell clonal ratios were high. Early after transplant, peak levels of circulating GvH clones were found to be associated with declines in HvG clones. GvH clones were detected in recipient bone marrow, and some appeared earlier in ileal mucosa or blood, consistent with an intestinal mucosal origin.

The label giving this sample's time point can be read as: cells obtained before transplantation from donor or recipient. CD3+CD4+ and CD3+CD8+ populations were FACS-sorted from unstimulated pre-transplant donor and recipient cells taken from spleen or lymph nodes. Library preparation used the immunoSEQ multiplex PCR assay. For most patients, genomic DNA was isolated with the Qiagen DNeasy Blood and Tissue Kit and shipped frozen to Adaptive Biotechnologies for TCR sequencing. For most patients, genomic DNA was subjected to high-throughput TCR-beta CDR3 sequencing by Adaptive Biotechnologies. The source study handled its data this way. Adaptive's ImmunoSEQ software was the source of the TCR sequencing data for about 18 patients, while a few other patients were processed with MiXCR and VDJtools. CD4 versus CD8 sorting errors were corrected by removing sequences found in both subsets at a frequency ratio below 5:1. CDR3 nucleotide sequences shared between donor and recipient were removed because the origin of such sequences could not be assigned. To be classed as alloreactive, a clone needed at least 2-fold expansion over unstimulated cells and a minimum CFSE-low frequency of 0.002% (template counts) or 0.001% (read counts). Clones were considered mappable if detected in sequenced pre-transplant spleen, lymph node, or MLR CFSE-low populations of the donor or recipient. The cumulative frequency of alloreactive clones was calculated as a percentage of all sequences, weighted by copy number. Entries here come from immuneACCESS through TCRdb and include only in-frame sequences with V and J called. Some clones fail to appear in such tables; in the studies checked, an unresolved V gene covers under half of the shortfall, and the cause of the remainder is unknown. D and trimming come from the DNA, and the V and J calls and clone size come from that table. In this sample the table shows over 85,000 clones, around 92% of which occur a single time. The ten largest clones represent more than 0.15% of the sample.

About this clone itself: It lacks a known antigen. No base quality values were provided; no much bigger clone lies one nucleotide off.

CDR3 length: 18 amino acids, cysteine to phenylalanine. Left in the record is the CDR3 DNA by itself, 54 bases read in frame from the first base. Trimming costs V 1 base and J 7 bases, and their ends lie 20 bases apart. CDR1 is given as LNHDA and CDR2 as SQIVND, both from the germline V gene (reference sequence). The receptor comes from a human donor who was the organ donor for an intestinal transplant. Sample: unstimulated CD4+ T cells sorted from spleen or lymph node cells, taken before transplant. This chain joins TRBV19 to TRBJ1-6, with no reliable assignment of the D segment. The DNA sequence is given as TGTGCCAGTAGTATAGGATCGGTGGGCCCGCAACCGAATTCACCCCTCCACTTT. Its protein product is CASSIGSVGPQPNSPLHF. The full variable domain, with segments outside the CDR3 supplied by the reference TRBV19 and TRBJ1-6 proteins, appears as DGGITQSPKYLFRKEGQNVTLSCEQNLNHDAMYWYRQDPGQGLRLIYYSQIVNDFQKGDIAEGYSVSREKKESFPLTVTSAQKNPTAFYLCASSIGSVGPQPNSPLHFGNGTRLTVT.